This T cell receptor (beta chain) was found in a study of cytomegalovirus exposure and HLA in healthy donors. Study results and caveats: Based on reports, TCR beta sequences accurately predicted HLA-A and HLA-B alleles for most subjects. Later analysis identified a missense DCLRE1C variant that was linked to TCR beta V- and J-gene trimming. After further analysis at a later stage, 16,951 TCR beta sequences were associated with HLA alleles at 0.05 false discovery rate.

This CDR3 spans 15 amino acids. Germline CDR1 SEHNR, CDR2 FQNEAQ (reference sequence). The ends lost 1 base at V and 3 bases at J; junction bases unmatched: 6. This clone was detected only once. Its target is unknown. The PCR used 60 Vbeta and 13 Jbeta primers. Assay used: immunoSEQ multiplex PCR; TCRdb lists only in-frame clones, some missing. The profile covers 160,000 or so clones, with 81% appearing a single time and 1.3% taken by the ten largest. What was sequenced was PBMCs. The origin of this receptor is a man aged 45 to 65 in good health and CMV-seropositive. The V gene is TRBV7-9, the J gene TRBJ2-7; 7 nucleotides align to TRBD2. CDR3 residues: CASSLVAGVFYEQYF. The CDR3 DNA is TGTGCCAGCAGCTTAGTTGCGGGGGTGTTCTACGAGCAGTACTTC.